This T cell receptor beta chain was identified during a study of early T cells in non-severe SARS-CoV-2 infection. Trimming removed 4 bases at V and 2 bases at J, with 10 bases between. This CDR3 is 13 amino acids long. Germline V CDR1 and CDR2: SGHDT, YYEEEE. TCRdb reanalysed the 5' RACE reads using MiXCR and keeps one entry per CDR3 protein. Of about 86,000 distinct CDR3 sequences detected, approximately 15% appear once; the ten largest clones hold 5.5% to 8%. The receptor was derived from an adult who was a healthcare worker with PCR-confirmed SARS-CoV-2 infection or an uninfected control (not recorded which). Input material: whole blood. V and J are TRBV5-6 and TRBJ2-7; D perhaps matches TRBD1 (5 bases). This CDR3 is CASSGPDTYEQYF. The CDR3 DNA is TGTGCCAGCAGCGGCCCGGACACCTACGAGCAGTACTTC. Full variable domain (remainder filled in from reference TRBV5-6 and TRBJ2-7): DAGVTQSPTHLIKTRGQQVTLRCSPKSGHDTVSWYQQALGQGPQFIFQYYEEEERQRGNFPDRFSGHQFPNYSSELNVNALLLGDSALYLCASSGPDTYEQYFGPGTRLTVT.